Included here is one T cell receptor beta chain sequence, with context. Antigen specificity is unknown. This sample is drawn from a study of regulatory T cells in long-lasting Graves disease. Background on the study: For a period under 3 months, newly diagnosed Graves' patients had taken antithyroid drugs. Points from the study as a whole: For persistent Graves' patients, TCR diversity was lower than for newly diagnosed ones.

The TCR beta library used iRepertoire HTBI primers with Arm-PCR amplification of CDR3. TCRdb analysed the multiplex PCR reads with MiXCR anew, one entry per CDR3 protein. The table includes more than 300,000 distinct CDR3 sequences, about an eighth detected once. The CDR3 has 16 residues. Germline V gene data show CDR1 as DFQATT and CDR2 as SNEGSKA (reference sequence). The V and J ends lost 5 bases and 5 bases, in that order; junction bases with no gene match: 9. As to time point: newly diagnosed GD, antithyroid drugs for less than 3 months. RNA extracted from PBMCs served as the sequencing template. These records were also assigned to another study, of T cells in Graves' hyperthyroidism and ophthalmopathy. That paper states: Carried out on the TCR CDR3, a first-round RT-PCR used the HTBI primer set.

Here the sequenced sample was peripheral blood mononuclear cells (PBMCs), taken at new diagnosis, from a patient treated with antithyroid drugs. The V gene is TRBV20-1, the J gene TRBJ2-7; 16 positions match TRBD2. This TCR was sampled from a woman aged 18-29 years with Graves disease. As DNA, the CDR3 is TGCAGTGCTGGGGGGACTAGCGGGAGGGCCCTCCACGAGCAGTACTTC. It is translated as CSAGGTSGRALHEQYF.